Below, 32 T cell receptor beta chains from the same sample are listed, as sequenced in a study of T cells in Graves' hyperthyroidism and ophthalmopathy. Researchers amplified the TCR beta CDR3 regions from RNA transcripts. When the TCR CDR3 underwent first-round RT-PCR, the HTBI primer set was used. TCRdb re-called the multiplex PCR reads with MiXCR, one entry per CDR3 protein. The data show 700,000 to 950,000 distinct CDR3 sequences, about a third seen once. The sample taken for sequencing was blood. The receptor source for this set is a woman aged 40 to 50 with Graves' hyperthyroidism.

The chain links TRBV6-1 to TRBJ1-5, with D maybe TRBD1 (6 bases). This CDR3 comprises 16 residues. The V and J ends lost 5 bases and 1 base respectively, with 15 bases between them. Germline CDR1 and CDR2: MNHNS and SASEGT. CDR3 in amino acids: CASSTSKRGSNQPQHF. The CDR3 DNA reads TGTGCCAGCAGTACAAGCAAAAGGGGGAGCAATCAGCCCCAGCATTTT.

J is TRBJ1-3 and V is TRBV29-1; a possible D gene is TRBD1 (6 bases). The CDR3 is 14 amino acids. The V gene's germline CDR1 is SQVTM and CDR2 ANQGSEA. The CDR3 DNA is TGCAGACTAACTCAGGGGCCCTCTGGAAACACCATATATTTT. Its translation: CRLTQGPSGNTIYF.

The chain combines TRBV7-8 with TRBJ1-4, with 11 bases identical to TRBD1. Germline CDR1 is SGHVS and CDR2 is FQNEAQ. The CDR3 is 16 amino acids. V lost 5 bases to trimming and J lost 3 bases; unmatched junction nucleotides: 5. The CDR3 here is CASSPGQGAPNEKLFF. The CDR3 bases are TGTGCCAGCAGCCCCGGACAGGGGGCACCTAATGAAAAACTGTTTTTT. Combining the CDR3 with reference TRBV7-8 and TRBJ1-4 gives the whole variable domain GAGVSQSPRYKVAKRGQDVALRCDPISGHVSLFWYQQALGQGPEFLTYFQNEAQLDKSGLPSDRFFAERPEGSVSTLKIQRTQQEDSAVYLCASSPGQGAPNEKLFFGSGTQLSVL.

V is TRBV2 and J is TRBJ2-7; D is unresolved. Trimming left V 8 bases short and J 6 bases short, with 26 bases between. In germline, CDR1 is SNHLY, CDR2 FYNNEI. The CDR3 extends over 16 amino acids. The CDR3 nucleotides read TGTGCCAGCTCACCACCGAACGCCGGGCGCTGGGGCGAGCAGTACTTC. The encoded protein is CASSPPNAGRWGEQYF.

As concerns this clonotype: This could be a read error, since a much larger clone is one nucleotide away. The rearrangement joins TRBV7-2 to TRBJ1-1; D is unresolved. V was shortened by 3 bases and J by 10 bases, with 15 bases between the two germline ends. Germline CDR1 reads SGHTA; CDR2 reads FQGNSA. This CDR3 comprises 13 residues. In DNA, the CDR3 is TGTGCCAGCAGCTTGGACGGCTTGGATGGAGCTTTCTTT. It translates to CASSLDGLDGAFF.

This clonotype was counted many times. This rearrangement joins TRBV9 to TRBJ1-2, with D unresolved. CDR1 is SGDLS, CDR2 YYNGEE, per germline. V was pared by 3 bases and J by 2 bases, with 11 bases between. The CDR3 is 14 amino acids. The chain's CDR3 is CASSEDQGNYGYTF. CDR3 bases: TGTGCCAGCAGCGAGGACCAAGGAAACTATGGCTACACCTTC.

This clonotype was detected only a few times. J is TRBJ1-2 and V is TRBV14; D is perhaps TRBD1 (5 bases). The CDR3 contains 15 residues. The V end was cut by 4 bases, the J end by 8 bases, with 20 bases between. Germline-derived CDR1 and CDR2 are SGHDN and FVKESK. The CDR3 sequence: CASSPQGLRSWGYTF. In DNA, the CDR3 is TGTGCCAGCAGCCCCCAGGGCCTCCGAAGTTGGGGCTACACCTTC.

The chain recombines TRBV4-3 with TRBJ1-2; D is unresolved. CDR3 size: 15 residues. Per germline, CDR1 LGHNA and CDR2 YSLEER. Trimming stripped 0 bases from V and 6 bases from J, with 14 bases between. Here the CDR3 reads CASSQDRGLIDGYTF. Written as DNA, the CDR3 is TGCGCCAGCAGCCAAGACAGAGGTCTTATCGATGGCTACACCTTC.

This clonotype was found many times. This chain uses TRBV7-9 with TRBJ2-2, with D perhaps being TRBD1 or TRBD2 (6 bases each). The CDR3 has 15 residues. V was trimmed by 8 bases and J by 4 bases, leaving 17 bases between them. Germline-derived CDR1 and CDR2 are SEHNR and FQNEAQ (reference sequence). CDR3 residues: CASDNGRGGTGELFF. The DNA for the CDR3 is TGTGCCAGCGACAACGGCAGGGGAGGCACCGGGGAGCTGTTTTTT.

This clonotype was found many times. Being one base from a much bigger clone, this may be a read error. This chain uses TRBV7-3 with TRBJ1-2; 10 positions match TRBD1. Germline assignment: CDR1 SGHTA and CDR2 FQGTGA. The CDR3 extends over 13 amino acids. V trimming: 5 bases; J trimming: 6 bases; junction bases outside the gene matches: 3. The CDR3: CASSPGQGDGYTF. CDR3 sequence (DNA): TGTGCCAGCAGCCCCGGACAGGGGGATGGCTACACCTTC.

This clonotype appeared a few times. The chain links TRBV7-2 to TRBJ2-7; 9 nucleotides agree with TRBD2. V trimming: 7 bases; J trimming: 0 bases; junction bases outside the gene matches: 7. From germline, CDR1 is SGHTA and CDR2 FQGNSA. The CDR3 spans 15 residues. CDR3 sequence: CASTISGGPSYEQYF. CDR3 DNA: TGTGCCAGCACCATAAGCGGGGGGCCCTCCTACGAGCAGTACTTC.

The chain joins TRBV2 to TRBJ1-5, with 9 positions matching TRBD1. V shed 8 bases, J shed 1 base, and the junction held 3 bases outside the gene matches. Germline V gene data show CDR1 as SNHLY and CDR2 as FYNNEI. This CDR3 spans 14 amino acids. CDR3 coding DNA: TGTGCCAGCCAACAGGGGGCAAGCAATCAGCCCCAGCATTTT. Residues: CASQQGASNQPQHF.

This clonotype came up many times. Here the CDR3 DNA reads TGTGCCAGCAGTGGACAGATAATGAACACTGAAGCTTTCTTT. Translating it yields CASSGQIMNTEAFF. J is TRBJ1-1 and V is TRBV2; tentative D call: TRBD1 (5 bases). Germline V gene lookup returns CDR1 SNHLY and CDR2 FYNNEI. V lost 4 bases to trimming and J lost 0 bases, with 9 bases between them. The CDR3 runs to 14 residues.

This clonotype was detected many times. The CDR3 DNA sequence: TGTGCCAGCAGCCGACTCAGGACTAGCGTCCAAGAGACCCAGTACTTC. Translating it yields CASSRLRTSVQETQYF. The V gene is TRBV2, the J gene TRBJ2-5; 9 nucleotides match TRBD2. The trim removed 6 bases at V and 1 base at J, leaving 9 bases unmatched. This CDR3 region has 16 residues. From germline, CDR1 is SNHLY and CDR2 FYNNEI.

In this sample, this clonotype turned up many times. The chain recombines TRBV19 with TRBJ1-5; maybe TRBD1 (5 bases). The germline CDR1 and CDR2 sequences are LNHDA and SQIVND (reference sequence). This CDR3 contains 13 residues. Between the trimmed V and J ends, which lost 5 bases and 6 bases, there was a span of 11 bases. The CDR3 here is CASSPQVFQPQHF. CDR3 DNA sequence: TGTGCCAGTAGTCCACAGGTTTTTCAGCCCCAGCATTTT.

This clonotype was seen only a few times. This rearrangement joins TRBV12-3 or TRBV12-4 to TRBJ1-2, with D tentatively TRBD1 (5 bases). V lost 7 bases and J lost 4, with 19 bases in between. The CDR3 sequence is 15 residues long. CDR3 sequence reads: CASTQGAAGTYGYTF. Written as DNA, the CDR3 is TGTGCCAGCACCCAAGGAGCGGCAGGGACCTATGGCTACACCTTC.

This clonotype was seen ten or more times. The gene calls are TRBV13 and TRBJ2-5, with no clear D. The germline gives CDR1 PRHDT, CDR2 FYEKMQ (reference sequence). Deletions cut 1 base from V and 4 bases from J, with 10 bases between. This CDR3 is built from 14 residues. In DNA, the CDR3 is TGTGCCAGCAGCTTAGTGGCAGGCCCAGAGACCCAGTACTTC. It codes for CASSLVAGPETQYF.

This clonotype occurred many times. The V gene is TRBV19, the J gene TRBJ1-4; no firm D call. The CDR3 sequence is 14 residues long. CDR1 and CDR2 from the germline V gene are LNHDA and SQIVND (reference sequence). Between the trimmed V and J ends, which lost 2 bases and 5 bases, there was a span of 9 bases. For the CDR3, the DNA is TGTGCCAGTAGTATATCGGTGGGCAATGAAAAACTGTTTTTT. Its translation: CASSISVGNEKLFF.

This clonotype was recorded many times. This chain uses TRBV7-9 with TRBJ1-5; D call uncertain. Trimming stripped 3 bases from V and 9 bases from J, with 12 bases between. There are 13 residues in the CDR3. CDR1 and CDR2 (germline): SEHNR, FQNEAQ (reference sequence). For the CDR3, the DNA is TGTGCCAGCAGCTTGGAGACTTCTCCGCCCCAGCATTTT. It translates to CASSLETSPPQHF.

This clonotype was recorded at least ten times. V is TRBV10-3 and J is TRBJ1-2; 9 bases map to TRBD1. This CDR3 comprises 15 residues. Germline CDR1 is ENHRY and CDR2 is SYGVKD. V was pared by 2 bases and J by 2 bases, with 3 bases of the junction left unmatched. The CDR3 is CAISETGTGNYGYTF. The CDR3 DNA reads TGTGCCATCAGTGAGACCGGGACAGGGAACTATGGCTACACCTTC.

The chain links TRBV9 to TRBJ1-6, with TRBD1 matching over 10 bases. V trimming: 10 bases; J trimming: 9 bases; junction bases outside the gene matches: 10. The CDR3 runs 14 residues. Germline loops: CDR1 SGDLS, CDR2 YYNGEE. Here the CDR3 DNA reads TGTGCCTACTCCGCGACAGGGGGCCGTTCACCCCTCCACTTT. Its translation: CAYSATGGRSPLHF.

V gene TRBV5-6 combines with J gene TRBJ2-5; 14 positions agree with TRBD2. The length of the CDR3 is 16 residues. CDR1 and CDR2 (germline): SGHDT, YYEEEE. V lost 5 bases and J lost 4; bases outside the gene matches: 7. As DNA, the CDR3 is TGTGCCAGCAGAAGGACTAGCGGGGGGCGGGGAGAGACCCAGTACTTC. Its translation: CASRRTSGGRGETQYF.

This clonotype was counted many times. The chain has TRBV11-2 and TRBJ1-1; tentatively, D is TRBD1 (5 bases). Per germline, CDR1 SGHAT and CDR2 FQNNGV. The germline V and J ends were trimmed by 1 base and 5 bases, with 11 bases remaining between them. The CDR3 runs 14 residues. The CDR3 region has the DNA TGTGCCAGCAGCTTAGCCAGGGTGGTGACTGAAGCTTTCTTT. Residues: CASSLARVVTEAFF.

This clonotype was observed a few times. V usage is TRBV7-2 and J usage is TRBJ2-3; possibly TRBD2 for D (5 bases). The CDR3 sequence is 14 residues long. Germline assignment: CDR1 SGHTA and CDR2 FQGNSA. V lost 4 bases and J 4 bases, leaving 12 bases between the germline ends. CDR3 in DNA: TGTGCCAGCAGCTCCGAGGGTGGGGCAGATACGCAGTATTTT. It encodes CASSSEGGADTQYF.

This CDR3 is CASSAEQYF. As DNA, the CDR3 is TGTGCCAGCAGTGCTGAGCAGTACTTC. The chain joins TRBV2 to TRBJ2-7; D unresolved. Trimming stripped 4 bases from V and 7 bases from J, with 2 bases between. CDR1 SNHLY and CDR2 FYNNEI come from the germline V gene. The CDR3 is 9 residues long.

This clonotype came up many times. The V and J genes are TRBV10-3 and TRBJ1-5, with 7 bases lining up with TRBD1. V lost 1 base, J lost 5 bases, and 5 bases stayed unmatched. The CDR3 sequence is 15 residues long. Germline CDR1 ENHRY, CDR2 SYGVKD. The DNA of the CDR3 is TGTGCCATCAGTGAGTTTTCCACAGGGGATCAGCCCCAGCATTTT. Translated: CAISEFSTGDQPQHF.

This clonotype was detected ten times or more. The chain couples TRBV7-9 to TRBJ2-5; D is undetermined. This CDR3 is built from 13 residues. Germline assignment: CDR1 SEHNR and CDR2 FQNEAQ (reference sequence). V was pared by 8 bases and J by 7 bases, with 17 bases between. This CDR3 reads CASSEDGLGTQYF. The CDR3 coding sequence is TGTGCCAGCTCTGAGGACGGCCTAGGGACCCAGTACTTC.

Only a few counts were recorded for this clonotype. This chain links TRBV7-9 with TRBJ1-1; D might be TRBD1 (5 bases). This CDR3 contains 15 residues. Looked up from germline, CDR1 is SEHNR and CDR2 is FQNEAQ (reference sequence). The V gene lost 3 bases and the J gene lost 5 bases, with 16 bases spanning the gap. This CDR3 reads CASSLWDGDGTEAFF. CDR3 coding DNA: TGTGCCAGCAGCTTGTGGGACGGCGATGGGACTGAAGCTTTCTTT.

This clonotype was detected ten times or more. This chain connects TRBV29-1 to TRBJ1-2; D remains unclear. CDR1 is SQVTM and CDR2 is ANQGSEA in the germline V gene. The CDR3 extends over 12 amino acids. The germline V and J ends were trimmed by 1 base and 4 bases, with 7 bases remaining between them. The CDR3: CSVEGEGYGYTF. The CDR3 coding sequence is TGCAGCGTTGAAGGGGAGGGCTATGGCTACACCTTC.

A remark on this clonotype: One end of the junction does not line up with germline, which may come from a read error. This chain uses TRBV10-3 with TRBJ1-5, with 8 bases matching TRBD1. Germline CDR1 and CDR2: ENHRY and SYGVKD. CDR3 size: 13 residues. The CDR3, as DNA: TGTGCCAGCAGTTTCCTAACAGGGGGGCCCCAGCATTTT. Protein sequence: CASSFLTGGPQHF.

About this clonotype: Since a much larger clone is just one base distant, this may be a read error. The chain couples TRBV2 to TRBJ2-2; D is possibly TRBD1 or TRBD2 (5 bases each). The CDR3 loop spans 14 amino acids. The germline V gene has CDR1 SNHLY and CDR2 FYNNEI. V was cut by 3 bases and J by 0 bases, with 5 bases left in between. The CDR3 spells CASSEGANTGELFF. CDR3 bases: TGTGCCAGCAGTGAGGGGGCGAACACCGGGGAGCTGTTTTTT.

The J gene is TRBJ1-2, the V gene TRBV5-6; D is ambiguous. Trimming stripped 4 bases from V and 4 bases from J, with 14 bases between. The germline gives CDR1 SGHDT, CDR2 YYEEEE. The CDR3 extends over 14 amino acids. The CDR3 loop is CASSRRTAAYGYTF. The DNA for the CDR3 is TGTGCCAGCAGCCGGAGAACTGCGGCCTATGGCTACACCTTC.